This entry lists 27 T cell receptor beta chains sequenced from one sample in a study of cytomegalovirus exposure and HLA in healthy donors. The table came from immunoSEQ multiplex PCR; TCRdb's copy has only in-frame clones and leaves some out. This sample has around 49,000 clones, with 85% to 95% found just once. The sequencing sample was made of PBMCs. The receptors here all came from a young man in good health and CMV-seronegative.

The J gene is TRBJ2-7, the V gene TRBV21-1; no DNA check was done on the table's D call, TRBD1. TRBV21-1 is shown as a pseudogene. This CDR3 has 17 residues. The CDR3 DNA reads as TGTGCCAGCAGCAAAAAAAAATCCGGGACAGGGGGCTACGAGCAGTACTTC. Translating gives CASSKKKSGTGGYEQYF.

The chain has TRBV7-9 and TRBJ2-5, with 7 bases identical to TRBD1. Germline V lookup: CDR1 SEHNR, CDR2 FQNEAQ (reference sequence). Trimming at V came to 5 bases and at J to 2 bases, leaving 8 bases not matched to a gene. This CDR3 contains 15 residues. In DNA, the CDR3 is TGTGCCAGCAGCCCAACGCCGGGACAGCAAGAGACCCAGTACTTC. As protein: CASSPTPGQQETQYF.

V gene TRBV4-1 combines with J gene TRBJ2-5; D unclear. Germline V lookup: CDR1 MGHRA, CDR2 YSYEKL. Trimming removed 3 bases at V and 2 bases at J, with 4 bases between. The CDR3 contains 12 residues. This chain's CDR3 is CASSHTQETQYF. The DNA for the CDR3 is TGCGCCAGCAGCCATACTCAAGAGACCCAGTACTTC.

The chain has TRBV7-8 and TRBJ1-3, with D unresolved. This CDR3 is 17 amino acids long. The V and J ends lost 1 base and 3 bases respectively, with 16 bases between them. Germline assignment: CDR1 SGHVS and CDR2 FQNEAQ. The chain's CDR3 is CASSLDYSGIGGNTIYF. CDR3 sequence (DNA): TGTGCCAGCAGCTTAGATTATTCGGGGATTGGTGGAAACACCATATATTTT.

The CDR3 DNA reads as TGTGCCAGCAGCTTAGACGGGACAGGGTTCCCTTATGGCTACACCTTC. Its protein is CASSLDGTGFPYGYTF. This chain connects TRBV7-2 to TRBJ1-2, with 9 bases lining up with TRBD1. Germline V gene data show CDR1 as SGHTA and CDR2 as FQGNSA. The CDR3 has 16 residues. J lost 5 bases, V lost 1 base, and 8 bases had no gene match.

The chain has TRBV30 and TRBJ1-5; possibly TRBD1 for D (5 bases). V lost 1 base and J lost 4, with 11 bases in between. Germline CDR1 GTSNPN, CDR2 SVGIG (reference sequence). The CDR3 totals 14 residues. The CDR3 DNA is TGTGCCTGGAGTGGAGACAGAAATAATCAGCCCCAGCATTTT. This translates into CAWSGDRNNQPQHF.

The CDR3 reads CASSLAGANTGELFF. CDR3 DNA sequence: TGTGCCAGCAGCTTAGCGGGAGCGAACACCGGGGAGCTGTTTTTT. The chain uses TRBV7-2 and TRBJ2-2; tentative D call: TRBD2 (5 bases). CDR3 length: 15 residues. V lost 0 bases and J 0 bases, leaving 5 bases between the germline ends. Per germline, CDR1 SGHTA and CDR2 FQGNSA.

The chain uses TRBV4-3 and TRBJ2-7, with D perhaps TRBD1 (5 bases). This CDR3 spans 15 amino acids. Trimming pared 1 base from V and 3 bases from J, leaving 13 bases between. In germline, CDR1 is LGHNA, CDR2 YSLEER. As DNA, the CDR3 is TGCGCCAGCAGCCAAGGTGGTCAGGGCCGCTACGAGCAGTACTTC. It specifies CASSQGGQGRYEQYF.

This clone was seen more than once but under ten times. The J gene is TRBJ2-7, the V gene TRBV4-3; 10 nucleotides line up with TRBD1. V gave up 0 bases and J gave up 5 bases; unmatched junction bases: 7. Germline CDR1 is LGHNA and CDR2 is YSLEER. The CDR3 is 16 amino acids. The CDR3 DNA is TGCGCCAGCAGCCAAGAGTTAGGGACAGGGGCCGACGAGCAGTACTTC. As protein: CASSQELGTGADEQYF.

This chain connects TRBV6-6 to TRBJ1-5, with D unresolved. CDR1 and CDR2 from the germline V gene are MNHNY and SVGAGI (reference sequence). V was cut by 4 bases and J by 1 base, with 11 bases left in between. The CDR3 consists of 15 residues. Written as DNA, the CDR3 is TGTGCCAGCAGTTCGGTGAGGGCGAGCAATCAGCCCCAGCATTTT. Protein sequence: CASSSVRASNQPQHF.

The genes are TRBV7-2 and TRBJ1-1; the match to TRBD1 covers 7 bases. J gave up 7 bases and V 5 bases, and 7 bases lay outside the gene matches. The CDR3 runs to 13 residues. Per germline, CDR1 SGHTA and CDR2 FQGNSA. This CDR3 is CASSPMDRLEAFF. The CDR3 DNA sequence: TGTGCCAGCAGCCCAATGGACAGGCTTGAAGCTTTCTTT. Combining the CDR3 with reference TRBV7-2 and TRBJ1-1 gives the whole variable domain GAGVSQSPSNKVTEKGKDVELRCDPISGHTALYWYRQSLGQGLEFLIYFQGNSAPDKSGLPSDRFSAERTGGSVSTLTIQRTQQEDSAVYLCASSPMDRLEAFFGQGTRLTVV.

The chain joins TRBV18 to TRBJ2-3, with 7 bases identical to TRBD2. Germline V lookup: CDR1 KGHSH, CDR2 LQKENI. This CDR3 region has 15 residues. Trimming removed 6 bases from V and 3 bases from J; junction bases left unmatched: 9. The CDR3 DNA is TGTGCCAGCTCTCCCTCGCCAGCGGGGACAGATACGCAGTATTTT. Protein: CASSPSPAGTDTQYF.

V gene TRBV27 combines with J gene TRBJ2-1; TRBD1 matches at 9 bases. V shed 4 bases, J shed 5 bases, and the junction held 6 bases outside the gene matches. Per germline, CDR1 MNHEY and CDR2 SMNVEV (reference sequence). The CDR3 length is 15 residues. CDR3 nucleotide sequence: TGTGCCAGCAGTTCGAACAGGGGGCTGGACAATGAGCAGTTCTTC. This sequence encodes CASSSNRGLDNEQFF.

The chain has TRBV9 and TRBJ1-1, with D perhaps matching TRBD1 (5 bases). Germline values: CDR1 SGDLS, CDR2 YYNGEE. CDR3 size: 14 residues. V lost 0 bases to trimming and J lost 2 bases, with 8 bases between them. CDR3 nucleotide sequence: TGTGCCAGCAGCGTAGAGCAGGGAAACACTGAAGCTTTCTTT. Amino acid sequence: CASSVEQGNTEAFF. Full variable domain (remainder filled in from reference TRBV9 and TRBJ1-1): DSGVTQTPKHLITATGQRVTLRCSPRSGDLSVYWYQQSLDQGLQFLIQYYNGEERAKGNILERFSAQQFPDLHSELNLSSLELGDSALYFCASSVEQGNTEAFFGQGTRLTVV.

The chain links TRBV5-4 to TRBJ2-3; 12 bases fit TRBD1. The CDR3 covers 15 residues. The V gene's germline CDR1 is SGHNT and CDR2 YYREEE (reference sequence). With V trimmed by 0 bases and J by 8 bases, 4 bases remained unmatched. CDR3 DNA: TGTGCCAGCAGCTTGGCCGGGACAGGGGGCCTTACGCAGTATTTT. Translating it yields CASSLAGTGGLTQYF.

This clone has a single count. The rearrangement links TRBV6-5 to TRBJ2-1; D may be TRBD1 (6 bases). V gave up 2 bases and J gave up 10 bases, with 12 bases separating them. The germline CDR1 and CDR2 sequences are MNHEY and SVGAGI. The CDR3 runs 13 residues. The CDR3 here is CASSYHRVGEQFF. The DNA for the CDR3 is TGTGCCAGCAGTTACCACAGGGTCGGGGAGCAGTTCTTC.

CDR3 sequence: CASSLGTSGFYNEQFF. The CDR3 DNA sequence: TGTGCCAGCAGCTTAGGGACTAGCGGCTTCTACAATGAGCAGTTCTTC. The chain joins TRBV11-2 to TRBJ2-1; 10 bases fit TRBD2. Germline CDR1 and CDR2: SGHAT and FQNNGV. CDR3 length: 16 residues. Losses at the gene ends were 1 base for V and 3 bases for J; bases not matched to a gene: 3.

This sequence joins TRBV27 and TRBJ2-7; D gene ambiguous. V lost 6 bases, J lost 4 bases, and 16 bases lay in between. The CDR3 is made up of 14 amino acids. Looked up from germline, CDR1 is MNHEY and CDR2 is SMNVEV (reference sequence). The DNA for the CDR3 is TGTGCCAGCAGGCCGACTCTAGAGGATTACGAGCAGTACTTC. The encoded protein is CASRPTLEDYEQYF.

CDR3 sequence reads: CASSQHASDGYTF. CDR3 coding DNA: TGTGCCAGCAGCCAACACGCGTCCGATGGCTACACCTTC. This chain uses TRBV4-2 with TRBJ1-2; D unresolved. Germline CDR1 reads LGHNA; CDR2 reads YNFKEQ. The CDR3 runs to 13 residues. Trimming cost V 2 bases and J 6 bases, with 10 bases left between them.

V is TRBV15 and J is TRBJ2-5; TRBD1 matches at 7 bases. Losses at the gene ends were 1 base for V and 14 bases for J; bases not matched to a gene: 7. The CDR3 has 12 amino acids. In germline, CDR1 is LNHNV, CDR2 YYDKDF (reference sequence). The CDR3 region is CATSRGRDSEYF. The DNA for the CDR3 is TGTGCCACCAGCAGAGGCCGGGACAGTGAATACTTC.

The chain carries TRBV7-6 and TRBJ2-3; 7 nucleotides match TRBD1. From germline, CDR1 is SGHVS and CDR2 FNYEAQ. V shed 5 bases and J 2 bases; nucleotides not matched to a gene: 10. This CDR3 region has 16 residues. CDR3 in amino acids: CASSPKPTGPTDTQYF. The CDR3 nucleotides are TGTGCCAGCAGCCCAAAGCCGACAGGGCCCACAGATACGCAGTATTTT.

The rearrangement links TRBV5-4 to TRBJ1-2, with D possibly TRBD1 on 5 matching bases. Germline assignment: CDR1 SGHNT and CDR2 YYREEE (reference sequence). V gave up 7 bases and J gave up 6 bases, with 22 bases separating them. There are 15 residues in the CDR3. CDR3 sequence: CASLQSGPAGHGYTF. The CDR3 coding sequence is TGTGCCAGCCTACAGTCAGGGCCGGCGGGGCATGGCTACACCTTC.

About this clone itself: An end of the junction does not agree with germline; a read error may underlie this. V and J are TRBV20-1 and TRBJ2-1; weak D call: TRBD1 (5 bases). The CDR3 contains 9 residues. Germline CDR1 is DFQATT and CDR2 is SNEGSKA (reference sequence). CDR3 sequence: CSPEPGKVF. For the CDR3, the DNA is TGCAGTCCAGAGCCAGGGAAGGTCTTC.

This clone is a singleton in its sample. This chain uses TRBV5-4 with TRBJ2-7; 8 bases match TRBD2. In germline, CDR1 is SGHNT, CDR2 YYREEE (reference sequence). Trimming removed 4 bases from V and 0 bases from J; junction bases left unmatched: 9. This CDR3 region has 16 residues. CDR3 DNA: TGTGCCAGCAGCCCGGGAGGGCAGGGCCTCTCCTACGAGCAGTACTTC. Translating it yields CASSPGGQGLSYEQYF. The whole variable domain, remainder taken from reference TRBV5-4 and TRBJ2-7, is ETGVTQSPTHLIKTRGQQVTLRCSSQSGHNTVSWYQQALGQGPQFIFQYYREEENGRGNFPPRFSGLQFPNYSSELNVNALELDDSALYLCASSPGGQGLSYEQYFGPGTRLTVT.

The sample holds one count of this clone. The rearrangement links TRBV6-1 to TRBJ1-2; 9 positions match TRBD1. The CDR3 totals 13 residues. The germline V gene encodes CDR1 MNHNS and CDR2 SASEGT. V was clipped by 7 bases and J by 8 bases; unmatched bases: 8. CDR3 amino acids: CASNLGQGFGYTF. The CDR3 DNA reads as TGTGCCAGCAATCTCGGACAGGGGTTCGGCTACACCTTC.

This sequence joins TRBV11-3 and TRBJ2-7; D is perhaps TRBD2 (5 bases). Germline values: CDR1 SGHNT, CDR2 YENEEA. This CDR3 comprises 13 residues. V was trimmed by 5 bases and J by 7 bases, leaving 15 bases between them. This chain's CDR3 is CASSATRLREQYF. The CDR3 DNA follows: TGTGCCAGCAGCGCGACTCGACTAAGGGAGCAGTACTTC.

The chain combines TRBV9 with TRBJ2-2, with TRBD2 matching over 9 bases. The CDR3 runs 15 residues. After removal of 0 bases from V and 4 bases from J, the junction contained 1 base not matched to a gene. Germline V gene data show CDR1 as SGDLS and CDR2 as YYNGEE. As DNA, the CDR3 is TGTGCCAGCAGCGTAGAACTAGCGGGCACCGGGGAGCTGTTTTTT. This codes for CASSVELAGTGELFF.